This T cell receptor (beta chain) is from a study of blood T cells in healthy people across ages. Combining a sample-barcoded 5' primer with a J-beta primer mix, a second PCR ran for roughly 7 to 11 cycles. From the 5' RACE reads, TCRdb called clonotypes with MiXCR, one entry per CDR3 protein. The data hold 550,000 to 800,000 distinct CDR3 sequences, with approximately 29% observed a single time. With 6 bases removed from V and 4 bases from J, the gap between germline ends came to 18 bases. The CDR3 covers 14 residues. CDR1 and CDR2 from the germline V gene are DFQATT and SNEGSKA (reference sequence). Study-wide results and caveats: Correlation between TCR beta diversity and naive T cell percentage was strong. Expanded clonotype changes were possibly confounded by unknown donor CMV status.

Whenever a sample was processed, at least 7 million PBMCs were isolated. Remarks on this clonotype: The antigen is unknown. A much bigger clone sits one base away, suggesting this may be a read error.

This TCR was sampled from a woman aged 80 or over in good health. The V gene is TRBV20-1, the J gene TRBJ1-2, with D unresolved. Material: blood. The CDR3 spells CSAKTRSEFYGYTF. CDR3 coding DNA: TGCAGTGCCAAGACGAGATCGGAGTTCTATGGCTACACCTTC.